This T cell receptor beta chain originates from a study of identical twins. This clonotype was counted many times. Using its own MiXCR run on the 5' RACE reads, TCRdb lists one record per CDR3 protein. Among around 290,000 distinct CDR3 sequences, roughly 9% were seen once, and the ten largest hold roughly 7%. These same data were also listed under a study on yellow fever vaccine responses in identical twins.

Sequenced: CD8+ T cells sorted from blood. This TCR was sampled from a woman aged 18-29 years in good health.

The CDR3 sequence: CASSRGLAETGELFF. The CDR3 DNA reads TGTGCCAGCAGCAGGGGACTAGCGGAAACCGGGGAGCTGTTTTTT. The V call is TRBV7-2, the J call TRBJ2-2, with 11 bases fitting TRBD2. Unmatched junction bases numbered 4, after V lost 5 bases and J lost 5 bases. CDR3 length: 15 residues. Germline V gives CDR1 SGHTA, CDR2 FQGNSA.